This passage covers 4 T cell receptor beta chains from one sample sequenced in a study of pediatric ulcerative colitis. The data were produced by immunoSEQ multiplex PCR, yet TCRdb's version contains in-frame clones alone and is incomplete. The table shows tens of thousands of clones, with about four fifths occurring only once. Rectal tissue came from one to two pinch biopsies taken at colonoscopy. The sequenced sample consisted of gut tissue. These receptor sequences come from a girl aged 10 to 17 with moderate ulcerative colitis.

The gene calls are TRBV5-1 and TRBJ1-1, with 7 bases aligning to TRBD1. The CDR3 spans 14 residues. The ends lost 5 bases at V and 3 bases at J; junction bases unmatched: 7. Germline values: CDR1 SGHRS, CDR2 YFSETQ. In DNA, the CDR3 is TGCGCCAGCAGTGAGACAGGGATAGACACTGAAGCTTTCTTT. Its translation is CASSETGIDTEAFF.

The genes are TRBV7-9 and TRBJ2-3; D gene uncertain. Germline V gives CDR1 SEHNR, CDR2 FQNEAQ (reference sequence). The CDR3 covers 13 residues. With 4 bases removed from V and 0 bases from J, the gap between germline ends came to 5 bases. The CDR3 sequence: CASSSPSTDTQYF. The CDR3 region has the DNA TGTGCCAGCAGCTCCCCTAGCACAGATACGCAGTATTTT.

The V and J genes are TRBV6-1 and TRBJ1-1; the D is unclear. Between the trimmed V and J ends, which lost 0 bases and 5 bases, there was a span of 7 bases. Germline V lookup: CDR1 MNHNS, CDR2 SASEGT. The CDR3 runs 13 residues. The CDR3 is CASSEAYLTEAFF. CDR3 in DNA: TGTGCCAGCAGTGAAGCTTACCTAACTGAAGCTTTCTTT.

V gene TRBV11-1 combines with J gene TRBJ2-3; D remains unclear. Germline CDR1 SGHAT, CDR2 FQDESV (reference sequence). Trimming stripped 0 bases from V and 6 bases from J, with 1 base between. This CDR3 contains 11 residues. The CDR3 is CASSLADTQYF. CDR3 nucleotide sequence: TGTGCCAGCAGCTTAGCGGATACGCAGTATTTT. The full variable domain, completed using reference TRBV11-1 and TRBJ2-3, is EAEVAQSPRYKITEKSQAVAFWCDPISGHATLYWYRQILGQGPELLVQFQDESVVDDSQLPKDRFSAERLKGVDSTLKIQPAELGDSAMYLCASSLADTQYFGPGTRLTVL.